Presented here are 17 T cell receptor beta chains from one specimen sequenced in a study of CD8+ T cells in alopecia areata. RNA was extracted and reverse transcribed into cDNA as the sequencing template. Sequencing was performed with immunoSEQ multiplex PCR; in TCRdb, only in-frame clones are kept and a portion is missing. There are 80,000 or so clones in the sample; around 66% occur only once, and roughly a quarter lies in the top ten. Noted treatment: oral pan-JAK inhibitor, 5-10 mg twice daily. Source: CD8+ T cells sorted from blood, taken at week 24, from a patient treated with tofacitinib. These receptors were collected from a human donor with alopecia areata.

The chain carries TRBV27 and TRBJ2-1; 7 bases fit TRBD2. Trimming removed 7 bases from V and 5 bases from J; junction bases left unmatched: 8. This CDR3 comprises 14 residues. Germline CDR1 is MNHEY and CDR2 is SMNVEV (reference sequence). The CDR3 sequence: CASKTSGIDNEQFF. For the CDR3, the DNA is TGTGCCAGCAAAACCAGCGGGATAGACAATGAGCAGTTCTTC.

The genes are TRBV5-1 and TRBJ1-5, with TRBD1 as a possible D gene (5 bases). Trimming removed 3 bases at V and 4 bases at J, with 8 bases between. Germline V lookup: CDR1 SGHRS, CDR2 YFSETQ. This CDR3 spans 13 amino acids. The DNA for the CDR3 is TGCGCCAGCAGCTCCGGGGGGAATCAGCCCCAGCATTTT. Protein product: CASSSGGNQPQHF. The whole variable domain, remainder taken from reference TRBV5-1 and TRBJ1-5, is KAGVTQTPRYLIKTRGQQVTLSCSPISGHRSVSWYQQTPGQGLQFLFEYFSETQRNKGNFPGRFSGRQFSNSRSEMNVSTLELGDSALYLCASSSGGNQPQHFGDGTRLSIL.

The rearrangement joins TRBV30 to TRBJ1-1; maybe TRBD1 (5 bases). CDR1 is GTSNPN and CDR2 is SVGIG in the germline V gene (reference sequence). With 2 bases removed from V and 1 base from J, the gap between germline ends came to 11 bases. This CDR3 has 14 residues. The CDR3 bases are TGTGCCTGGAGTTCGGGACTCACGAACACTGAAGCTTTCTTT. Residues: CAWSSGLTNTEAFF.

The chain has TRBV27 and TRBJ1-1; D not resolved. In germline, CDR1 is MNHEY, CDR2 SMNVEV (reference sequence). This CDR3 contains 15 residues. Trimming removed 3 bases from V and 1 base from J, with 12 bases in between. Written as DNA, the CDR3 is TGTGCCAGCAGTTTTGGGAACTTCCGGAACACTGAAGCTTTCTTT. As protein: CASSFGNFRNTEAFF.

This clone came up a few times. The J gene is TRBJ2-5, the V gene TRBV7-8; a possible D gene is TRBD1 (6 bases). The V gene's germline CDR1 is SGHVS and CDR2 FQNEAQ. The CDR3 is made up of 17 amino acids. V gave up 5 bases and J gave up 2 bases, with 21 bases separating them. The CDR3 protein is CASSPIQGWSSQETQYF. As DNA, the CDR3 is TGTGCCAGCAGCCCCATACAGGGATGGTCCTCTCAAGAGACCCAGTACTTC.

The V gene is TRBV4-1, the J gene TRBJ1-2; 8 nucleotides match TRBD1. The CDR3 has 14 amino acids. With 2 bases clipped from V and 8 bases from J, the junction kept 7 bases outside the gene matches. From germline, CDR1 is MGHRA and CDR2 YSYEKL. CDR3 DNA: TGCGCCAGCAGCCAACCGGGACAGGAGGACGGCTACACCTTC. This sequence encodes CASSQPGQEDGYTF.

This clone was picked up one time. This sequence joins TRBV7-2 and TRBJ2-3; D remains unclear. Germline assignment: CDR1 SGHTA and CDR2 FQGNSA. This CDR3 region has 11 residues. The V end lost 1 base, the J end lost 8 bases, and 4 bases lay between the germline ends. The CDR3 protein is CASSLDGTQYF. The CDR3 DNA is TGTGCCAGCAGCTTAGATGGTACGCAGTATTTT.

The chain uses TRBV4-1 and TRBJ1-1, with a weak D call TRBD1 (5 bases). V lost 0 bases and J 4 bases, leaving 6 bases between the germline ends. Looked up from germline, CDR1 is MGHRA and CDR2 is YSYEKL. The CDR3 runs to 13 residues. The CDR3 sequence is CASSQDGGTEAFF. The CDR3 DNA reads TGCGCCAGCAGCCAAGATGGGGGCACTGAAGCTTTCTTT.

The V and J genes are TRBV6-5 and TRBJ2-7; possible D gene TRBD1, 5 bases. The CDR3 length is 14 residues. The V gene lost 0 bases and the J gene lost 2 bases, with 8 bases spanning the gap. Germline V gene sequence: CDR1 MNHEY, CDR2 SVGAGI. CDR3 sequence reads: CASSYSTVPYEQYF. The CDR3 nucleotides read TGTGCCAGCAGTTACTCGACAGTACCCTACGAGCAGTACTTC.

The chain combines TRBV7-6 with TRBJ2-3; D perhaps matches TRBD2 (6 bases). V lost 6 bases to trimming and J lost 3 bases, with 10 bases between them. This CDR3 is built from 13 residues. Germline loops: CDR1 SGHVS, CDR2 FNYEAQ. The CDR3 is CASRSLATDTQYF. DNA of the CDR3: TGTGCCAGCAGGTCTCTAGCGACAGATACGCAGTATTTT.

The chain recombines TRBV12-5 with TRBJ2-1; D is unresolved. The CDR3 is made up of 16 amino acids. V was clipped by 2 bases and J by 0 bases, with 11 bases between them. The germline gives CDR1 LGHNT, CDR2 FRNRAP. CDR3: CASGLSSSSSYNEQFF. The DNA for the CDR3 is TGTGCTAGTGGTTTGTCAAGCTCGAGCTCCTACAATGAGCAGTTCTTC.

This chain uses TRBV6-5 with TRBJ1-1, with D possibly being TRBD1 (5 bases). Trimming stripped 8 bases from V and 3 bases from J, with 13 bases between. This CDR3 has 13 residues. Germline-derived CDR1 and CDR2 are MNHEY and SVGAGI. The CDR3 region has the DNA TGTGCCAGCCTTACGGGGGACCACACTGAAGCTTTCTTT. It yields the protein CASLTGDHTEAFF.

The chain joins TRBV6-6 to TRBJ2-5, with D maybe TRBD1 (5 bases). CDR3 size: 14 residues. Trimming removed 5 bases at V and 5 bases at J, with 15 bases between. Germline V gene lookup returns CDR1 MNHNY and CDR2 SVGAGI (reference sequence). In DNA, the CDR3 is TGTGCCAGCAGTAAACAGGCGCTCTGGGAGACCCAGTACTTC. Translation gives CASSKQALWETQYF.

This chain joins TRBV4-3 and TRBJ2-7; 10 nucleotides match TRBD2. The V and J ends lost 0 bases and 3 bases, in that order; junction bases with no gene match: 2. CDR1 is LGHNA, CDR2 YSLEER, per germline. CDR3 length: 15 residues. CDR3 in DNA: TGCGCCAGCAGCCAAGATCTAGCGGGAGTCTACGAGCAGTACTTC. The encoded protein is CASSQDLAGVYEQYF.

The sample holds one count of this clone. The chain has TRBV7-8 and TRBJ1-1; D not resolved. V gave up 3 bases and J gave up 0 bases, with 8 bases separating them. The CDR3 totals 14 residues. CDR1 SGHVS and CDR2 FQNEAQ come from the germline V gene. In DNA form, the CDR3 reads TGTGCCAGCAGCTTGGCAGGCCTGAACACTGAAGCTTTCTTT. The encoded protein is CASSLAGLNTEAFF.

CDR3 protein: CASSMYGATEAFF. CDR3 coding DNA: TGTGCCAGCAGCATGTACGGGGCTACTGAAGCTTTCTTT. The rearrangement joins TRBV7-9 to TRBJ1-1, with a tentative D call TRBD1 (5 bases). V lost 5 bases to trimming and J lost 5 bases, with 12 bases between them. Germline V lookup: CDR1 SEHNR, CDR2 FQNEAQ (reference sequence). The CDR3 loop spans 13 amino acids.

The rearrangement links TRBV13 to TRBJ1-2; D is ambiguous. CDR1 and CDR2 (germline): PRHDT, FYEKMQ (reference sequence). The CDR3 runs 15 residues. Trimming removed 5 bases from V and 5 bases from J, with 18 bases in between. The CDR3 DNA sequence: TGTGCCAGCAGCCCGCGTTATTCAGGAAGGTATGGCTACACCTTC. This encodes CASSPRYSGRYGYTF. Based on the CDR3 plus reference TRBV13 and TRBJ1-2, the full variable domain is AAGVIQSPRHLIKEKRETATLKCYPIPRHDTVYWYQQGPGQDPQFLISFYEKMQSDKGSIPDRFSAQQFSDYHSELNMSSLELGDSALYFCASSPRYSGRYGYTFGSGTRLTVV.